These 25 T cell receptor beta chains were all obtained from the same sample, sequenced in a study of shared clonotypes between healthy human individuals. Libraries were prepared by immunoSEQ multiplex PCR; TCRdb keeps only in-frame clonotypes and omits some of them. The repertoire holds about a million clones, with about 72% as singletons. The sample consisted of memory CD4+ T cells from PBMCs. The subset is: CD45RA-negative fraction. Receptors were obtained from a man in his late teens or twenties in good health. Some clones in this sample may be carry-over from other donors' samples.

The chain carries TRBV5-5 and TRBJ2-1; the D is unclear. Germline V CDR1 and CDR2: SGHKS, YYEKEE (reference sequence). This CDR3 comprises 13 residues. Between the trimmed V and J ends, which lost 2 bases and 5 bases, there was a span of 8 bases. The CDR3 loop is CASSLGRNNEQFF. CDR3 DNA sequence: TGTGCCAGCAGCTTAGGTAGGAACAATGAGCAGTTCTTC.

The chain has TRBV7-3 and TRBJ2-1; TRBD1 or TRBD2 may be the D gene (5 bases each). V dropped 5 bases and J dropped 5 bases, with 13 bases sitting between them. CDR1 is SGHTA, CDR2 FQGTGA, per germline. CDR3 size: 14 residues. The CDR3 bases are TGTGCCAGCAGCATGGGACCGTCGCACAATGAGCAGTTCTTC. Translated: CASSMGPSHNEQFF. Full variable domain (missing parts from reference TRBV7-3 and TRBJ2-1): GAGVSQTPSNKVTEKGKYVELRCDPISGHTALYWYRQSLGQGPEFLIYFQGTGAADDSGLPNDRFFAVRPEGSVSTLKIQRTERGDSAVYLCASSMGPSHNEQFFGPGTRLTVL.

The chain couples TRBV30 to TRBJ1-4; D unclear. Trimming removed 4 bases at V and 4 bases at J, with 10 bases between. The CDR3 runs 13 residues. CDR1 is GTSNPN, CDR2 SVGIG, per germline (reference sequence). The CDR3 DNA follows: TGTGCCTGGACCGGGCTGTTTAATGAAAAACTGTTTTTT. It translates to CAWTGLFNEKLFF.

With regard to this clone: A much larger clonotype is one base distant, so this may be a read error. This sequence joins TRBV20-1 and TRBJ2-5, with TRBD1 as a possible D gene (6 bases). This CDR3 comprises 11 residues. Germline lookup yields CDR1 DFQATT and CDR2 SNEGSKA (reference sequence). CDR3 region: CGGQLGETQYF. The CDR3 nucleotides are TGCGGCGGACAGTTAGGAGAGACCCAGTACTTC.

V and J are TRBV30 and TRBJ2-3; a weak D match, TRBD2 (6 bases). Trimming cost V 4 bases and J 5 bases, with 13 bases left between them. CDR3 size: 13 residues. Germline lookup yields CDR1 GTSNPN and CDR2 SVGIG (reference sequence). CDR3 nucleotides: TGTGCCTGGACTCGGAGGGTCGGAGATACGCAGTATTTT. Its translation: CAWTRRVGDTQYF.

The V gene is TRBV5-1, the J gene TRBJ2-5; 13 positions match TRBD2. CDR1 and CDR2 from the germline V gene are SGHRS and YFSETQ. The V and J ends lost 4 bases and 5 bases, in that order; junction bases with no gene match: 5. There are 15 residues in the CDR3. The CDR3 bases are TGCGCCAGCAGCCCGGGACTAGCGGGAAGTGAGACCCAGTACTTC. Translating it yields CASSPGLAGSETQYF. The variable domain in full, completed from reference TRBV5-1 and TRBJ2-5, reads KAGVTQTPRYLIKTRGQQVTLSCSPISGHRSVSWYQQTPGQGLQFLFEYFSETQRNKGNFPGRFSGRQFSNSRSEMNVSTLELGDSALYLCASSPGLAGSETQYFGPGTRLLVL.

This clone was recorded only once. This chain connects TRBV28 to TRBJ2-2, with D hard to call. Germline V lookup: CDR1 MDHEN, CDR2 SYDVKM. CDR3 length: 11 residues. V was cut by 8 bases and J by 2 bases, with 3 bases left in between. The CDR3 DNA is TGTGCCAGCGTAAACACCGGGGAGCTGTTTTTT. This encodes CASVNTGELFF.

This clone occurred once. The chain is built from TRBV4-2 and TRBJ2-1; tentatively, D is TRBD1 (5 bases). V was cut by 1 base and J by 10 bases, with 8 bases left in between. The CDR3 is 12 amino acids. Germline assignment: CDR1 LGHNA and CDR2 YNFKEQ. CDR3 nucleotides: TGTGCCAGCAGCCAAGTCCAGGGAGAGCAGTTCTTC. This translates into CASSQVQGEQFF.

The J gene is TRBJ2-2, the V gene TRBV5-1; weak D call: TRBD2 (5 bases). V was shortened by 0 bases and J by 4 bases, with 10 bases between the two germline ends. Germline V gives CDR1 SGHRS, CDR2 YFSETQ. CDR3 length: 15 amino acids. CDR3 residues: CASSLATEGTGELFF. The CDR3 DNA reads TGCGCCAGCAGCTTGGCTACCGAGGGCACCGGGGAGCTGTTTTTT.

The rearrangement uses TRBV5-1 and TRBJ2-5; 7 bases are shared with TRBD2. Trimming cost V 0 bases and J 2 bases; bases outside gene matches: 7. The CDR3 has 16 amino acids. Germline assignment: CDR1 SGHRS and CDR2 YFSETQ. CDR3 sequence: CASSLAGGPPQETQYF. Here the CDR3 DNA reads TGCGCCAGCAGCTTGGCGGGGGGTCCCCCTCAAGAGACCCAGTACTTC.

This clone has just a few counts. The chain combines TRBV27 with TRBJ2-3, with D perhaps matching TRBD1 or TRBD2 (5 bases each). The CDR3 contains 13 residues. The V end lost 3 bases, the J end lost 4 bases, and 8 bases lay between the germline ends. Germline CDR1 MNHEY, CDR2 SMNVEV (reference sequence). This CDR3 is CASSFGGADTQYF. DNA for the CDR3: TGTGCCAGCAGTTTTGGGGGTGCAGATACGCAGTATTTT.

Turning to this clone: This sequence may be a read error, since a much larger clone differs from it by one base. Different DNA sequences within this sample yield the same CDR3. V gene TRBV2 combines with J gene TRBJ2-1, with unresolved D. The V end lost 6 bases, the J end lost 4 bases, and 4 bases lay between the germline ends. Germline lookup yields CDR1 SNHLY and CDR2 FYNNEI. This CDR3 region has 11 residues. The CDR3 region is CASREYNEQFF. CDR3 coding DNA: TGTGCCAGCAGGGAGTACAATGAGCAGTTCTTC. The variable domain in full, completed from reference TRBV2 and TRBJ2-1, reads EPEVTQTPSHQVTQMGQEVILRCVPISNHLYFYWYRQILGQKVEFLVSFYNNEISEKSEIFDDQFSVERPDGSNFTLKIRSTKLEDSAMYFCASREYNEQFFGPGTRLTVL.

The chain carries TRBV7-2 and TRBJ2-3, with 7 nucleotides matching TRBD2. Germline loops: CDR1 SGHTA, CDR2 FQGNSA. V lost 3 bases, J lost 4 bases, and 4 bases stayed unmatched. The CDR3 spans 14 residues. CDR3 DNA: TGTGCCAGCAGCTTGGGAGGGCCCGCAGATACGCAGTATTTT. Translating it yields CASSLGGPADTQYF.

The chain uses TRBV9 and TRBJ2-1; D may correspond to TRBD1 or TRBD2 (5 bases each). The V end was cut by 0 bases, the J end by 8 bases, with 15 bases between. The germline CDR1 and CDR2 sequences are SGDLS and YYNGEE. The length of the CDR3 is 15 residues. The chain's CDR3 is CASSVVYRPGDEQFF. In DNA form, the CDR3 reads TGTGCCAGCAGCGTAGTGTACAGGCCCGGGGATGAGCAGTTCTTC.

This chain joins TRBV6-1 and TRBJ1-1; 9 bases match TRBD1. The CDR3 sequence is 15 residues long. Looked up from germline, CDR1 is MNHNS and CDR2 is SASEGT. V dropped 4 bases and J dropped 5; count of bases not matched to a gene: 8. The DNA for the CDR3 is TGTGCCAGCAGTGGACGGGACAGGGCGAGGACTGAAGCTTTCTTT. It encodes CASSGRDRARTEAFF.

The J gene is TRBJ2-3, the V gene TRBV4-3; D call uncertain. V was clipped by 1 base and J by 2 bases, with 13 bases between them. Germline V gene lookup returns CDR1 LGHNA and CDR2 YSLEER. The CDR3 sequence is 16 residues long. CDR3 in DNA: TGCGCCAGCAGCCAAGTAGGACCCGAACTCACAGATACGCAGTATTTT. Amino acids: CASSQVGPELTDTQYF.

In this sample, this clone turned up a few times. The chain is built from TRBV6-6 and TRBJ1-5; D unresolved. Germline-derived CDR1 and CDR2 are MNHNY and SVGAGI (reference sequence). Trimming took off 6 bases at V and 5 bases at J, with 8 bases between the two ends. This CDR3 is 12 amino acids long. The DNA for the CDR3 is TGTGCCAGCAGACAACCCGATCAGCCCCAGCATTTT. Protein product: CASRQPDQPQHF.

V is TRBV7-3 and J is TRBJ2-1, with D perhaps TRBD2 (6 bases). The germline V gene encodes CDR1 SGHTA and CDR2 FQGTGA. This CDR3 spans 13 amino acids. With 1 base removed from V and 9 bases from J, the gap between germline ends came to 10 bases. The CDR3 nucleotides read TGTGCCAGCAGCTTAAGACGGGGAGGTGAGCAGTTCTTC. Its protein is CASSLRRGGEQFF.

The chain couples TRBV27 to TRBJ1-4; D not resolved. Trimming removed 6 bases from V and 0 bases from J, with 26 bases in between. From germline, CDR1 is MNHEY and CDR2 SMNVEV (reference sequence). The CDR3 runs to 20 residues. CDR3 DNA: TGTGCCAGCAGGACTTATGGGTTGGGCCTTGGGGAAGCAACTAATGAAAAACTGTTTTTT. It yields the protein CASRTYGLGLGEATNEKLFF.

V usage is TRBV4-3 and J usage is TRBJ2-7; 12 bases agree with TRBD2. Trimming cost V 1 base and J 0 bases; bases outside gene matches: 1. This CDR3 spans 16 amino acids. Per germline, CDR1 LGHNA and CDR2 YSLEER. The CDR3 DNA is TGCGCCAGCAGCCAAGGACTAGCGGGAGCCTCCTACGAGCAGTACTTC. Amino acids: CASSQGLAGASYEQYF.

Details on this clone: It differs at one base from a far larger clone, so likely a read error. The CDR3: CASGQSGIRGPGELFF. The DNA for the CDR3 is TGCGCCAGCGGCCAGAGCGGGATCCGGGGCCCCGGGGAGCTGTTTTTT. This chain uses TRBV4-1 with TRBJ2-2, with 7 bases aligning to TRBD2. The CDR3 extends over 16 amino acids. Germline V CDR1 and CDR2: MGHRA, YSYEKL.

The chain employs TRBV4-1 and TRBJ1-1; TRBD1 matches at 7 bases. Germline values: CDR1 MGHRA, CDR2 YSYEKL. J gave up 1 base and V 3 bases, and 5 bases lay outside the gene matches. This CDR3 is built from 15 residues. This CDR3 is CASSQGRDRNTEAFF. The CDR3 DNA is TGCGCCAGCAGCCAGGGTAGGGACAGGAACACTGAAGCTTTCTTT.

The chain is built from TRBV6-1 and TRBJ1-3; D possibly corresponds to TRBD1 (6 bases). Per germline, CDR1 MNHNS and CDR2 SASEGT. Trimming cost V 4 bases and J 0 bases, with 7 bases left between them. This CDR3 comprises 14 residues. CDR3 in DNA: TGTGCCAGCAGTGTGGACAGCTCTGGAAACACCATATATTTT. This encodes CASSVDSSGNTIYF.

Of note for this clone: This may stem from a read error, because a much larger clone lies one nucleotide away. The chain combines TRBV11-2 with TRBJ1-1; possibly TRBD1 for D (5 bases). This CDR3 is built from 13 residues. Per germline, CDR1 SGHAT and CDR2 FQNNGV. V was cut by 5 bases and J by 0 bases, with 7 bases left in between. The CDR3 DNA is TGTGCCAGCAGCCGACAGATGAACACTGAAGCTTTCTTT. As protein: CASSRQMNTEAFF.

This rearrangement joins TRBV19 to TRBJ1-5, with D maybe TRBD1 (5 bases). Germline V gene sequence: CDR1 LNHDA, CDR2 SQIVND (reference sequence). V lost 5 bases and J 4 bases, leaving 12 bases between the germline ends. This CDR3 is built from 14 residues. The CDR3 DNA reads TGTGCCAGTAGTCCCGGGGCCCTAAATCAGCCCCAGCATTTT. It specifies CASSPGALNQPQHF. The full variable domain, completed using reference TRBV19 and TRBJ1-5, is DGGITQSPKYLFRKEGQNVTLSCEQNLNHDAMYWYRQDPGQGLRLIYYSQIVNDFQKGDIAEGYSVSREKKESFPLTVTSAQKNPTAFYLCASSPGALNQPQHFGDGTRLSIL.